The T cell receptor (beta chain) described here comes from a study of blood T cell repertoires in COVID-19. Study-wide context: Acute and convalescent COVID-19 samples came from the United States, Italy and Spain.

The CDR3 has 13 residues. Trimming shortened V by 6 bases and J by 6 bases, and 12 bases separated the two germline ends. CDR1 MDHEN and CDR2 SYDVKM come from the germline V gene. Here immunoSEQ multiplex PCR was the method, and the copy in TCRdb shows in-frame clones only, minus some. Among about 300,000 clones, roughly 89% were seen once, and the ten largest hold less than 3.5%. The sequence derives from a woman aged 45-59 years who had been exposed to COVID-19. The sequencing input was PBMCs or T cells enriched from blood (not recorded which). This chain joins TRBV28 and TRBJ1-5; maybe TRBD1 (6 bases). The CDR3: CASSPDSVQPQHF. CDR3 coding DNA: TGTGCCAGCAGCCCGGACAGTGTTCAGCCCCAGCATTTT.